Presented here are 32 T cell receptor beta chains from one specimen sequenced in a study of blood T cell repertoires in COVID-19. Data came from immunoSEQ multiplex PCR; TCRdb stores just in-frame clones and leaves some out. The table has roughly 200,000 clones, around four fifths seen once. Specimen: peripheral blood. The source is a man aged 35-49 years with active or convalescent COVID-19.

The chain uses TRBV29-1 and TRBJ1-4; perhaps TRBD1 as D (6 bases). This CDR3 region has 12 residues. The ends were cut back, 7 bases at V and 5 bases at J, with 11 bases in the middle. The germline V gene encodes CDR1 SQVTM and CDR2 ANQGSEA. The CDR3 nucleotides are TGCAGCGGTCGGGGGGCGAATGAAAAACTGTTTTTT. It codes for CSGRGANEKLFF.

The rearrangement uses TRBV9 and TRBJ2-3, with 7 positions matching TRBD1. The CDR3 contains 16 residues. Germline V gives CDR1 SGDLS, CDR2 YYNGEE. V lost 1 base, J lost 10 bases, and 15 bases stayed unmatched. CDR3 region: CASSVKPDRAKGAQYF. Here the CDR3 DNA reads TGTGCCAGCAGCGTAAAACCAGACAGGGCCAAAGGGGCGCAGTATTTT.

This rearrangement joins TRBV28 to TRBJ1-5, with 7 bases that match TRBD1. The CDR3 is 16 residues long. V was clipped by 2 bases and J by 1 base; unmatched bases: 5. Per the germline V gene, CDR1 is MDHEN and CDR2 is SYDVKM. The CDR3 DNA reads as TGTGCCAGCAGTTTACTGGGACAGCCAAGCAATCAGCCCCAGCATTTT. Its protein product is CASSLLGQPSNQPQHF.

The chain has TRBV5-1 and TRBJ1-2, with 8 bases fitting TRBD1. Trimming took 2 bases from V and 4 from J; bases not matched to a gene: 4. CDR1 and CDR2 from the germline V gene are SGHRS and YFSETQ. This CDR3 region has 14 residues. DNA for the CDR3: TGCGCCAGCAGCTTAGATGGGACAGGCTATGGCTACACCTTC. Its translation is CASSLDGTGYGYTF.

This rearrangement joins TRBV28 to TRBJ1-1; 8 bases line up with TRBD1. The CDR3 covers 15 residues. Per germline, CDR1 MDHEN and CDR2 SYDVKM. V dropped 7 bases and J dropped 0; count of bases not matched to a gene: 7. CDR3 DNA: TGTGCCAGCATCCTAGGGGACAGGCTGAACACTGAAGCTTTCTTT. This sequence encodes CASILGDRLNTEAFF. The full variable domain, completed using reference TRBV28 and TRBJ1-1, is DVKVTQSSRYLVKRTGEKVFLECVQDMDHENMFWYRQDPGLGLRLIYFSYDVKMKEKGDIPEGYSVSREKKERFSLILESASTNQTSMYLCASILGDRLNTEAFFGQGTRLTVV.

The chain combines TRBV5-1 with TRBJ1-2, with TRBD1 as a possible D gene (5 bases). There are 16 residues in the CDR3. V was trimmed by 1 base and J by 3 bases, leaving 16 bases between them. Germline-derived CDR1 and CDR2 are SGHRS and YFSETQ. The CDR3 here is CASSLKFGGRDYGYTF. CDR3 bases: TGCGCCAGCAGCTTGAAGTTCGGGGGGAGGGACTATGGCTACACCTTC.

The genes are TRBV20-1 and TRBJ1-2; the match to TRBD1 covers 7 bases. This CDR3 has 16 amino acids. CDR1 and CDR2 (germline): DFQATT, SNEGSKA (reference sequence). V was clipped by 3 bases and J by 3 bases; unmatched bases: 13. CDR3: CSASSPTGETDYGYTF. The CDR3, as DNA: TGCAGTGCTAGTTCCCCTACAGGGGAGACAGACTATGGCTACACCTTC.

The chain uses TRBV7-9 and TRBJ1-2; D call uncertain. Trimming took off 1 base at V and 4 bases at J, with 16 bases between the two ends. Germline loops: CDR1 SEHNR, CDR2 FQNEAQ (reference sequence). This CDR3 region has 16 residues. The DNA for the CDR3 is TGTGCCAGCAGCTTAGTAGCGGTCGACTCTACCTATGGCTACACCTTC. It specifies CASSLVAVDSTYGYTF.

This chain joins TRBV29-1 and TRBJ1-1, with D maybe TRBD1 (5 bases). CDR1 is SQVTM, CDR2 ANQGSEA, per germline. This CDR3 contains 13 residues. V was cut by 4 bases and J by 5 bases, with 14 bases left in between. CDR3 coding DNA: TGCAGCGTTGCGTGGGGGGGGAGAACTGAAGCTTTCTTT. Residues: CSVAWGGRTEAFF.

This rearrangement joins TRBV6-6 to TRBJ1-5; D unclear. Germline CDR1 and CDR2: MNHNY and SVGAGI (reference sequence). There are 14 residues in the CDR3. Trimming left V 4 bases short and J 9 bases short, with 16 bases between. DNA of the CDR3: TGTGCCAGCAGTTTAAAAGATAGGAGTCTGCCCCAGCATTTT. Protein product: CASSLKDRSLPQHF.

The chain recombines TRBV4-1 with TRBJ2-1; D is perhaps TRBD1 (5 bases). Germline CDR1 is MGHRA and CDR2 is YSYEKL. Trimming pared 4 bases from V and 3 bases from J, leaving 13 bases between. This CDR3 region has 15 residues. The CDR3 sequence: CASSREGHYYNEQFF. The CDR3 DNA is TGCGCCAGCAGCCGGGAAGGACACTACTACAATGAGCAGTTCTTC.

This clone has a single count. The J gene is TRBJ1-2, the V gene TRBV30, with 9 bases that match TRBD1. Trimming removed 7 bases from V and 2 bases from J; junction bases left unmatched: 8. The germline gives CDR1 GTSNPN, CDR2 SVGIG (reference sequence). The CDR3 contains 14 residues. The CDR3 DNA is TGTGCCTCCGACAGGGACAGGGAGAACTATGGCTACACCTTC. Protein product: CASDRDRENYGYTF.

The CDR3 reads CASSKGDTPGETQYF. For the CDR3, the DNA is TGTGCCAGCAGCAAAGGCGACACCCCGGGGGAGACCCAGTACTTC. V and J are TRBV21-1 and TRBJ2-5; TRBD2 is taken as the D call from the table, unchecked against the DNA. TRBV21-1 is a pseudogene locus. This CDR3 is 15 amino acids long.

This clone came up once. The CDR3: CASSPARESNTQYF. Here the CDR3 DNA reads TGTGCCAGCTCCCCGGCGCGGGAGAGTAATACGCAGTATTTT. The J gene is TRBJ2-3, the V gene TRBV18; 7 nucleotides align to TRBD2. Looked up from germline, CDR1 is KGHSH and CDR2 is LQKENI. V gave up 6 bases and J gave up 7 bases; unmatched junction bases: 10. CDR3 length: 14 amino acids.

This chain links TRBV15 with TRBJ1-1; 7 bases line up with TRBD1. Per the germline V gene, CDR1 is LNHNV and CDR2 is YYDKDF (reference sequence). The V gene end was trimmed by 1 base and the J gene end by 8 bases; junction bases not matched to a gene: 7. There are 14 residues in the CDR3. The DNA for the CDR3 is TGTGCCACCAGCAGAGGAAGACAGGGCCGGGAAGCTTTCTTT. It codes for CATSRGRQGREAFF.

This chain links TRBV5-4 with TRBJ2-2, with TRBD1 matching 11 bases. Germline CDR1 is SGHNT and CDR2 is YYREEE (reference sequence). The V and J ends lost 4 bases and 5 bases, in that order; junction bases with no gene match: 4. CDR3 length: 15 residues. The CDR3 region has the DNA TGTGCCAGCAGCCGGACAGGGGGCGAGACCGGGGAGCTGTTTTTT. This encodes CASSRTGGETGELFF.

The genes are TRBV30 and TRBJ1-1; 8 bases are shared with TRBD1. Trimming took 2 bases from V and 10 from J; bases not matched to a gene: 6. CDR1 is GTSNPN, CDR2 SVGIG, per germline (reference sequence). The CDR3 extends over 12 amino acids. CDR3 DNA: TGTGCCTGGAGTCTCATGCAGGGGGCAGCTTTCTTT. Amino acids: CAWSLMQGAAFF.

The CDR3 region is CASPGTGSTTGELFF. In DNA, the CDR3 is TGTGCCAGCCCCGGGACAGGGTCTACCACCGGGGAGCTGTTTTTT. V gene TRBV6-9 combines with J gene TRBJ2-2; 9 nucleotides line up with TRBD1. Germline-derived CDR1 and CDR2 are MNHGY and SVAAGI. There are 15 residues in the CDR3. V lost 8 bases, J lost 4 bases, and 8 bases stayed unmatched.

The chain combines TRBV19 with TRBJ2-1; 10 positions agree with TRBD2. The CDR3 has 18 amino acids. Looked up from germline, CDR1 is LNHDA and CDR2 is SQIVND (reference sequence). J was trimmed by 0 bases and V by 7 bases; bases with no gene match: 12. CDR3 in amino acids: CASTTSGVVPGSYNEQFF. The CDR3 DNA reads as TGTGCCAGTACCACTAGCGGGGTAGTCCCTGGCTCCTACAATGAGCAGTTCTTC. The variable domain in full, completed from reference TRBV19 and TRBJ2-1, reads DGGITQSPKYLFRKEGQNVTLSCEQNLNHDAMYWYRQDPGQGLRLIYYSQIVNDFQKGDIAEGYSVSREKKESFPLTVTSAQKNPTAFYLCASTTSGVVPGSYNEQFFGPGTRLTVL.

The gene calls are TRBV19 and TRBJ1-5; possible D gene TRBD1, 5 bases. The ends were cut back, 2 bases at V and 6 bases at J, with 5 bases in the middle. Germline V lookup: CDR1 LNHDA, CDR2 SQIVND (reference sequence). There are 12 residues in the CDR3. The CDR3 bases are TGTGCCAGTAGTATAACAGGTCAGCCCCAGCATTTT. This gives the protein CASSITGQPQHF.

This clone was recorded once. The chain recombines TRBV9 with TRBJ2-5, with 11 nucleotides matching TRBD2. The CDR3 covers 16 residues. J lost 3 bases, V lost 4 bases, and 8 bases had no gene match. Germline CDR1 and CDR2: SGDLS and YYNGEE. CDR3: CASSPPGSGREETQYF. For the CDR3, the DNA is TGTGCCAGCAGCCCCCCGGGTAGCGGGAGGGAAGAGACCCAGTACTTC.

The chain joins TRBV9 to TRBJ2-2, with 11 bases matching TRBD2. With V trimmed by 3 bases and J by 9 bases, 4 bases remained unmatched. Germline CDR1 and CDR2: SGDLS and YYNGEE. This CDR3 comprises 14 residues. The CDR3 sequence is CASSATSGGWELFF. The CDR3, as DNA: TGTGCCAGCAGCGCAACTAGCGGGGGATGGGAGCTGTTTTTT.

The rearrangement joins TRBV5-6 to TRBJ2-7; TRBD1 is a possible D gene (6 bases). The CDR3 extends over 15 amino acids. CDR1 is SGHDT and CDR2 is YYEEEE in the germline V gene. V dropped 2 bases and J dropped 0 bases, with 12 bases sitting between them. In nucleotides, the CDR3 is TGTGCCAGCAGCTTTTACAGGGTGAGCTCCTACGAGCAGTACTTC. Amino acid sequence: CASSFYRVSSYEQYF.

This sequence joins TRBV11-3 and TRBJ2-1, with 9 nucleotides matching TRBD1. V shed 5 bases, J shed 8 bases, and the junction held 10 bases outside the gene matches. The CDR3 is 15 amino acids. CDR1 is SGHNT and CDR2 is YENEEA in the germline V gene. CDR3 sequence (DNA): TGTGCCAGCAGCCCAGGGACAGGGAAACGGGATGAGCAGTTCTTC. Its translation: CASSPGTGKRDEQFF. Full variable domain (remainder filled in from reference TRBV11-3 and TRBJ2-1): EAGVVQSPRYKIIEKKQPVAFWCNPISGHNTLYWYLQNLGQGPELLIRYENEEAVDDSQLPKDRFSAERLKGVDSTLKIQPAELGDSAVYLCASSPGTGKRDEQFFGPGTRLTVL.

This clone was picked up one time. V and J are TRBV5-5 and TRBJ1-2, with 8 bases matching TRBD1. Germline CDR1 and CDR2: SGHKS and YYEKEE (reference sequence). This CDR3 spans 15 amino acids. The V and J ends lost 3 bases and 8 bases, in that order; junction bases with no gene match: 12. The CDR3 here is CASSSRTGSVEGYTF. CDR3 coding DNA: TGTGCCAGCAGCTCCAGGACAGGGAGTGTAGAGGGCTACACCTTC.

The CDR3 sequence: CASTSTYGSPEAFF. The CDR3 DNA reads TGTGCCAGCACTAGTACGTATGGGAGTCCTGAAGCTTTCTTT. This chain joins TRBV6-5 and TRBJ1-1; D remains unclear. Germline CDR1 and CDR2: MNHEY and SVGAGI. V gave up 7 bases and J gave up 6 bases, with 18 bases separating them. CDR3 size: 14 residues.

This rearrangement joins TRBV6-5 to TRBJ2-7; 10 bases align to TRBD1. CDR1 is MNHEY and CDR2 is SVGAGI in the germline V gene. The CDR3 has 14 amino acids. Trimming at V came to 6 bases and at J to 4 bases, leaving 6 bases not matched to a gene. The CDR3 DNA is TGTGCCAGCAGGCAGGACAGGGGGACTTACGAGCAGTACTTC. Translation: CASRQDRGTYEQYF.

Only a few counts were recorded for this clone. The J gene is TRBJ1-6, the V gene TRBV9, with D perhaps matching TRBD1 (6 bases). CDR3 length equals 17 residues. The V gene's germline CDR1 is SGDLS and CDR2 YYNGEE. V was shortened by 4 bases and J by 5 bases, with 19 bases between the two germline ends. The CDR3 here is CASSRRTGTLNNSPLHF. Here the CDR3 DNA reads TGTGCCAGCAGCAGACGCACCGGGACACTAAATAATTCACCCCTCCACTTT. The variable domain in full, completed from reference TRBV9 and TRBJ1-6, reads DSGVTQTPKHLITATGQRVTLRCSPRSGDLSVYWYQQSLDQGLQFLIQYYNGEERAKGNILERFSAQQFPDLHSELNLSSLELGDSALYFCASSRRTGTLNNSPLHFGNGTRLTVT.

The chain links TRBV4-2 to TRBJ1-6; D is possibly TRBD1 (5 bases). The CDR3 totals 16 residues. V was trimmed by 4 bases and J by 8 bases, leaving 18 bases between them. Germline lookup yields CDR1 LGHNA and CDR2 YNFKEQ. The CDR3 DNA follows: TGTGCCAGCAGCCTCCATGGGGGGACGAACGATTCACCCCTCCACTTT. This codes for CASSLHGGTNDSPLHF.

The J gene is TRBJ2-1, the V gene TRBV11-2; 9 nucleotides align to TRBD2. V lost 8 bases, J lost 2 bases, and 7 bases stayed unmatched. This CDR3 is built from 15 residues. Looked up from germline, CDR1 is SGHAT and CDR2 is FQNNGV. Here the CDR3 DNA reads TGTGCCAGCGGATCTCTAGCGGGAACCTACAATGAGCAGTTCTTC. This gives the protein CASGSLAGTYNEQFF.

This clone came up once. V is TRBV29-1 and J is TRBJ2-2; the D gene is possibly TRBD2 (6 bases). Trimming pared 4 bases from V and 2 bases from J, leaving 17 bases between. Germline V gene sequence: CDR1 SQVTM, CDR2 ANQGSEA. The CDR3 covers 16 residues. As DNA, the CDR3 is TGCAGCGTTGTGTTTAATTCGGGACTTAACACCGGGGAGCTGTTTTTT. The encoded protein is CSVVFNSGLNTGELFF.

The count of this clone is one. The V call is TRBV29-1, the J call TRBJ2-7; possible D gene TRBD2, 5 bases. V shed 2 bases and J shed 7 bases, with 9 bases lying between them. The CDR3 contains 11 residues. Per germline, CDR1 SQVTM and CDR2 ANQGSEA. CDR3 sequence reads: CSVENTGEQYF. CDR3 DNA sequence: TGCAGCGTTGAAAATACGGGAGAGCAGTACTTC.